This T cell receptor (beta chain) was identified during a study of regulatory T cells. Study-wide results and limits: In CD3G-deficient patients, conventional CD4+ T cells were enriched for hydrophobic CDR3 residues at positions 6 and 7. Skewed V and J usage and few unique V-J pairs marked patient repertoires, most in Tregs.

Germline V lookup: CDR1 MDHEN, CDR2 SYDVKM. J gave up 1 base and V 10 bases, and 16 bases lay outside the gene matches. CDR3 length: 17 amino acids. A note on this clone: Its target is not known.

Autoimmunity was present in every CD3G-deficient patient, worse in two. At testing, patients were 2 to 39 years old, with reduced naive and increased memory T-cell proportions. CD4+ T cells were divided by sorting: CD25-high CD127-low Tregs, CD25-low CD127-high conventional cells. The primer mix had 52 TRBV and 13 TRBJ primers. The protocol was immunoSEQ multiplex PCR, while the TCRdb copy is restricted to in-frame clones and leaves out a portion. The sample lists tens of thousands of clones, nearly 90% occurring once. The gene calls are TRBV28 and TRBJ1-5, with 7 bases aligning to TRBD1. The sequenced material came from conventional CD4+ T cells sorted from blood. The receptor's source is a child under 18 with CD3G deficiency. The CDR3 coding sequence is TGTGCCACCACGTCTAACCGGGCAGGGGGAAGCAATCAGCCCCAGCATTTT. The encoded protein is CATTSNRAGGSNQPQHF.